The rows below give T cell receptor beta chains drawn from one sample of a study of OX40 agonist ivuxolimab in advanced cancers. TCRdb's table, derived via immunoSEQ multiplex PCR, lists solely in-frame clones and lacks some. The sample has more than 50,000 clones; roughly 89% are singletons. Source: CD4+ or CD8+ T cells sorted from blood, taken in a trial of the OX40 agonist ivuxolimab. These receptors originate from an adult with an advanced solid tumor such as melanoma, head and neck, liver or kidney cancer. Both conserved end residues are part of each CDR3. A D gene is named only where the DNA matches it firmly. Only some rows state a clone size, as once, few, many or a class for expanded clones.

- TRBJ1-6 TRBV11-2 - TGTGCCAGCAGCTTTAGTAATTCACCCCTCCACTTT CASSFSNSPLHF
- TRBJ2-3 TRBV10-3 TRBD1 TGTGCCATCAGTGATCCTGCCCGGCAGGGGGTGAATACGCAGTATTTT CAISDPARQGVNTQYF
- TRBJ1-4 TRBV7-6 - TGTGCCAGCAGTTCTACGGGTACTAATGAAAAACTGTTTTTT CASSSTGTNEKLFF
- TRBJ2-7 TRBV7-8 - TGTGCCAGCAGCTTAGACGGCGGGATCTCCTACGAGCAGTACTTC CASSLDGGISYEQYF
- TRBJ1-4 TRBV6-6 - TGTGCCAGCAGTCCCCGGAGTGCAACTAATGAAAAACTGTTTTTT CASSPRSATNEKLFF
- TRBJ2-7 TRBV18 TRBD1 TGTGCCAGCCGTTCCGTACAGGGGAATTTAGGGTTCTCCTACGAGCAGTACTTC CASRSVQGNLGFSYEQYF
- TRBJ2-2 TRBV6-1 - TGTGCCAGCAGTACCTGGAATGCCGGGGAGCTGTTTTTT CASSTWNAGELFF
- TRBJ2-5 TRBV25-1 TRBD2 TGTGCCAGCACCTTCCTAAGGGTTGGGACTAGCGGCCAAGAGACCCAGTACTTC CASTFLRVGTSGQETQYF
- TRBJ2-7 TRBV6-6 TRBD1 TGTGCCAGCAGTTACCCGGCGGGACAGGGGTACGAGCAGTACTTC CASSYPAGQGYEQYF
- TRBJ2-1 TRBV19 TRBD1 TGTGCCAGTAGTATCACAGGGGGCAACTACAATGAGCAGTTCTTC CASSITGGNYNEQFF
- TRBJ2-3 TRBV19 TRBD2 TGTGCCAGTAAGCGGGAGATAGGCACAGATACGCAGTATTTT CASKREIGTDTQYF
- TRBJ2-7 TRBV14 TRBD2 TGTGCCAGCAGCCAAGATGGGAGCGGGAGCTACTACGAGCAGTACTTC CASSQDGSGSYYEQYF
- TRBJ2-3 TRBV27 TRBD2 TGTGCCAGCAGTTTGGGGACTAGCGGGACCACAGATACGCAGTATTTT CASSLGTSGTTDTQYF
- TRBJ2-3 TRBV19 - TGTGCCAGTAGTCCCCAGGCCAACACAGATACGCAGTATTTT CASSPQANTDTQYF
- TRBJ2-3 TRBV9 - TGTGCCAGCGCAAGATTCGGAGGCGGAAACACAGATACGCAGTATTTT CASARFGGGNTDTQYF
- TRBJ2-7 TRBV9 TRBD1 TGTGCCAGCAGCGCAGCCAGACAGGGGACCTCCTACGAGCAGTACTTC CASSAARQGTSYEQYF
- TRBJ2-6 TRBV2 - TGTGCCAGCACCAACACCGTCTCTGGGGCCAACGTCCTGACTTTC CASTNTVSGANVLTF
- TRBJ2-1 TRBV6-1 TRBD1 TGTGCCAGCACACAGGGGGCTGGTCGGAATGAGCAGTTCTTC CASTQGAGRNEQFF
- TRBJ2-1 TRBV11-2 TRBD1 TGTGCCAGCAGCGATGGACAGGGGGCGCGGAATGAGCAGTTCTTC CASSDGQGARNEQFF
- TRBJ2-7 TRBV11-2 TRBD2 TGTGCCAGCAGCTTAGGGGAGGGCAGCTCCTACGAGCAGTACTTC CASSLGEGSSYEQYF
- TRBJ1-5 TRBV6-6 - TGTGCCAGCAGTTACGGACAGCAGCAGCCCCAGCATTTT CASSYGQQQPQHF
once TRBJ2-1 TRBV28 TRBD2 TGTGCCAGCAGTTTCTTTAGCGGGAGCATAGACAATGAGCAGTTCTTC CASSFFSGSIDNEQFF
- TRBJ1-5 TRBV7-3 TRBD1 TGTGCCAGCAGTTGGACAGGGGGTAGCAATCAGCCCCAGCATTTT CASSWTGGSNQPQHF
- TRBJ1-6 TRBV6-1 - TGTGCCAGCAGTGAAGGGGGGAATAATTCACCCCTCCACTTT CASSEGGNNSPLHF
- TRBJ2-2 TRBV5-5 TRBD2 TGTGCCAGCAGCTACGGGAGGTTAGCGGGAGTCACCGGGGAGCTGTTTTTT CASSYGRLAGVTGELFF
- TRBJ2-7 TRBV13 - TGTGCCAGCAGCACAAGAGCCGAGCAGTACTTC CASSTRAEQYF
- TRBJ2-2 TRBV6-6 - TGTGCCATACAGTCAGGGGGGAGCACCGGGGAGCTGTTTTTT CAIQSGGSTGELFF
- TRBJ2-1 TRBV7-3 - TGTGCCAGCAGCTTAGGGGCCGGGGGCAATGAGCAGTTCTTC CASSLGAGGNEQFF
- TRBJ2-1 TRBV21-1 - TGTGCCAGCAGCAAAGGGACTCTCCCTAGGGGTTACAATGAGCAGTTCTTC CASSKGTLPRGYNEQFF
- TRBJ1-3 TRBV6-5 TRBD1 TGTGCCAGCAGTTCCACGGGGACAGCCGGGGGAAACACCATATATTTT CASSSTGTAGGNTIYF
few TRBJ1-6 TRBV27 - TGTGCCAGCAGTCCGTACATGGGATCACCCCTCCACTTT CASSPYMGSPLHF
- TRBJ2-1 TRBV6-5 - TGTGCCAGCAGTTACTCCGCCCGTCGCAATGAGCAGTTCTTC CASSYSARRNEQFF
few TRBJ2-2 TRBV4-2 TRBD2 TGTGCCAGCAGCCAAGGAGGGACTAGCGGGGTTCTCGGGGAGCTGTTTTTT CASSQGGTSGVLGELFF
- TRBJ2-7 TRBV11-2 - TGTGCCAGCAGCCCGACTAGAATTTACGAGCAGTACTTC CASSPTRIYEQYF
- TRBJ2-7 TRBV6-5 - TGTGCCAGCAGAGTACAGGGAAGGAGCTCCTACGAGCAGTACTTC CASRVQGRSSYEQYF
- TRBJ1-5 TRBV28 - TGTGCCAGCCATACAACCAGGGGCCGGAATCAGCCCCAGCATTTT CASHTTRGRNQPQHF
few TRBJ2-3 TRBV9 - TGTGCCAGCAGCGTAGATTCCTATCGCGGAGATACGCAGTATTTT CASSVDSYRGDTQYF
- TRBJ2-1 TRBV7-9 - TGTGCCAGCAGCCCCCCCGGCTACAATGAGCAGTTCTTC CASSPPGYNEQFF
- TRBJ2-7 TRBV28 TRBD2 TGTGCCAGCAGAACCCCCCGGGCGGGAGGGCTTTCCTACGAGCAGTACTTC CASRTPRAGGLSYEQYF
once TRBJ2-2 TRBV18 TRBD2 TGTGCCAGCTCACCACCTAACGGGAGGACCGGGGAGCTGTTTTTT CASSPPNGRTGELFF
- TRBJ2-3 TRBV14 TRBD2 TGTGCCAGCAGCACGGGGGGGGCAGATACGCAGTATTTT CASSTGGADTQYF
- TRBJ2-1 TRBV19 TRBD1 TGTGCCAGTAGTGCCCAGACAGGGGCTGGTGAGCAGTTCTTC CASSAQTGAGEQFF
once TRBJ2-5 TRBV29-1 TRBD1 TGCAGCGTTGTACCGGGACAGCAAGAGACCCAGTACTTC CSVVPGQQETQYF
few TRBJ2-7 TRBV28 - TGTGCCAGCAGCCCCGGATCCTACGAGCAGTACTTC CASSPGSYEQYF
- TRBJ1-2 TRBV16 TRBD1 TGTGCCAGCAGCCCACGGACAGGGCGCTATGGCTACACCTTC CASSPRTGRYGYTF
- TRBJ2-2 TRBV10-3 TRBD2 TGTGCCATCAGTGAGTCGATCCGCGGGGGGCCGGGCGGGGAGCTGTTTTTT CAISESIRGGPGGELFF
- TRBJ2-1 TRBV2 - TGTGCCAGCAATACTAACCCCTCCTACAATGAGCAGTTCTTC CASNTNPSYNEQFF